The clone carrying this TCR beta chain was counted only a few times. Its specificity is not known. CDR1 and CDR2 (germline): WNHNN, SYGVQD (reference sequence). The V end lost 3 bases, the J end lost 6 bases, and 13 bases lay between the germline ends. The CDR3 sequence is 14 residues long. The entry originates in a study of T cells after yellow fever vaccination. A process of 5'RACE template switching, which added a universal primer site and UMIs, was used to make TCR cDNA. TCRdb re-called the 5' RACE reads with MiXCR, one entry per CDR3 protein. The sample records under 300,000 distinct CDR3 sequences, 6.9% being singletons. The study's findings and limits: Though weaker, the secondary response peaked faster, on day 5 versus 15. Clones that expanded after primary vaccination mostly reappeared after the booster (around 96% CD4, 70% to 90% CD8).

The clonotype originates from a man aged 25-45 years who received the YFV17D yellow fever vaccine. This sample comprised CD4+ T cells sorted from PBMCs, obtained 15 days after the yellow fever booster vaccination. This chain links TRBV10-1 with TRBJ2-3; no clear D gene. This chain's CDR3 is CASSDGPARDTQYF. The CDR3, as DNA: TGCGCCAGCAGTGATGGTCCCGCGCGCGATACGCAGTATTTT.